Listed here are 30 T cell receptor beta chains from one sample, sequenced in a study of blood T cell repertoires in COVID-19. TCRdb keeps only in-frame clones here, not all; method: immunoSEQ multiplex PCR. The sample contains 210,000 or so clones, about 84% of which appear only once. The sequencing sample was made of PBMCs or T cells enriched from blood (not recorded which). These receptors came from a man in his thirties or forties with acute COVID-19.

The chain carries TRBV18 and TRBJ1-2; 8 bases are shared with TRBD1. Losses at the gene ends were 4 bases for V and 8 bases for J; bases not matched to a gene: 15. The CDR3 extends over 16 amino acids. CDR1 KGHSH and CDR2 LQKENI come from the germline V gene. This chain's CDR3 is CASSRDTGTGEGGYTF. In DNA form, the CDR3 reads TGTGCCAGCTCACGTGATACCGGGACAGGTGAAGGCGGCTACACCTTC.

The chain carries TRBV27 and TRBJ2-1; 8 bases fit TRBD2. This CDR3 contains 13 residues. V lost 10 bases to trimming and J lost 4 bases; unmatched junction nucleotides: 6. Germline V gene data show CDR1 as MNHEY and CDR2 as SMNVEV (reference sequence). CDR3 in amino acids: CATGGEHYNEQFF. In DNA form, the CDR3 reads TGTGCCACCGGGGGGGAACATTACAATGAGCAGTTCTTC.

The rearrangement uses TRBV28 and TRBJ1-2, with 10 bases lining up with TRBD1. The CDR3 spans 14 residues. Germline CDR1 MDHEN, CDR2 SYDVKM. V shed 5 bases and J 8 bases; nucleotides not matched to a gene: 8. CDR3 sequence reads: CASSPPDRGGGYTF. CDR3 in DNA: TGTGCCAGCAGTCCCCCGGACAGGGGGGGCGGCTACACCTTC.

The chain uses TRBV13 and TRBJ2-2; 7 bases match TRBD1. Germline loops: CDR1 PRHDT, CDR2 FYEKMQ (reference sequence). This CDR3 region has 15 residues. Trimming at V came to 5 bases and at J to 4 bases, leaving 7 bases not matched to a gene. CDR3 nucleotide sequence: TGTGCCAGCAGCCCCAACAGGGGAGTCACCGGGGAGCTGTTTTTT. It is translated as CASSPNRGVTGELFF.

The chain links TRBV10-2 to TRBJ1-5; 9 bases map to TRBD1. The CDR3 loop spans 14 amino acids. CDR1 is WSHSY and CDR2 is SAAADI in the germline V gene. With 8 bases clipped from V and 1 base from J, the junction kept 3 bases outside the gene matches. CDR3 loop: CASSGQGSNQPQHF. The CDR3 nucleotides read TGCGCCAGCTCGGGACAGGGCAGCAATCAGCCCCAGCATTTT.

Only a few counts were recorded for this clone. The chain couples TRBV15 to TRBJ1-1, with TRBD1 as a possible D gene (5 bases). V lost 3 bases to trimming and J lost 1 base, with 18 bases between them. Germline V gene lookup returns CDR1 LNHNV and CDR2 YYDKDF (reference sequence). The CDR3 consists of 17 residues. CDR3 sequence reads: CATSRDRWGERNTEAFF. The CDR3 DNA is TGTGCCACCAGCAGGGACCGATGGGGGGAACGGAACACTGAAGCTTTCTTT.

This rearrangement joins TRBV12-3 or TRBV12-4 to TRBJ2-1; 8 nucleotides line up with TRBD1. The CDR3 has 13 residues. With V trimmed by 4 bases and J by 11 bases, 7 bases remained unmatched. The CDR3 DNA follows: TGTGCCAGCAGTTCCGGGACAGGCCGAAAGCAGTTCTTC. This sequence encodes CASSSGTGRKQFF.

The J gene is TRBJ2-3, the V gene TRBV5-1, with a possible D match to TRBD2 (6 bases). Per germline, CDR1 SGHRS and CDR2 YFSETQ. The CDR3 is made up of 14 amino acids. V shed 4 bases and J shed 0 bases, with 9 bases lying between them. The CDR3 DNA is TGCGCCAGCAGCCTGGGAGGAAGCACAGATACGCAGTATTTT. Translation gives CASSLGGSTDTQYF.

The rearrangement links TRBV5-1 to TRBJ1-1; D unresolved. Germline V gene data show CDR1 as SGHRS and CDR2 as YFSETQ. Trimming stripped 0 bases from V and 1 base from J, with 10 bases between. There are 15 residues in the CDR3. The CDR3 DNA reads as TGCGCCAGCAGCTTGGGGTCGAGGGCGAACACTGAAGCTTTCTTT. The encoded protein is CASSLGSRANTEAFF.

This chain connects TRBV6-4 to TRBJ2-5; D is undetermined. V gave up 2 bases and J gave up 1 base, with 11 bases separating them. Per germline, CDR1 MRHNA and CDR2 SNTAGT. This CDR3 region has 15 residues. The CDR3 DNA follows: TGTGCCAGCAGTGACCCCTATCCGGGCCAAGAGACCCAGTACTTC. Translated: CASSDPYPGQETQYF.

The rearrangement joins TRBV5-1 to TRBJ2-7; D ambiguous. With 0 bases removed from V and 0 bases from J, the gap between germline ends came to 13 bases. The CDR3 runs 16 residues. Germline CDR1 reads SGHRS; CDR2 reads YFSETQ. Here the CDR3 DNA reads TGCGCCAGCAGCTTGGCCGGCAGGAAGAGCTCCTACGAGCAGTACTTC. Translation gives CASSLAGRKSSYEQYF.

This clone was counted only a few times. The sample holds other DNA sequences that translate to the same CDR3. The rearrangement uses TRBV19 and TRBJ1-2; D not resolved. Germline CDR1 is LNHDA and CDR2 is SQIVND (reference sequence). This CDR3 is 12 amino acids long. V was shortened by 6 bases and J by 4 bases, with 9 bases between the two germline ends. The CDR3 region is CASSLGGYGYTF. Written as DNA, the CDR3 is TGTGCCAGTAGCCTAGGAGGCTATGGCTACACCTTC.

Concerning this clone: Germline is not matched at one junction end, which may reflect a read error. The J gene is TRBJ1-1, the V gene TRBV9; D gene uncertain. CDR1 and CDR2 (germline): SGDLS, YYNGEE. The CDR3 sequence is 14 residues long. DNA for the CDR3: TGTGCCAGCAGCGTATGGTACTTTAACAGTGAAGCTTTCTTT. Protein: CASSVWYFNSEAFF.

J is TRBJ2-7 and V is TRBV3-1 (or the pseudogene TRBV3-2); D is perhaps TRBD2 (6 bases). CDR3 length: 15 residues. Germline V CDR1 and CDR2: LGHDT, YNNKEL (reference sequence). V was shortened by 3 bases and J by 5 bases, with 17 bases between the two germline ends. This chain's CDR3 is CASSHFGGKQNEQYF. Written as DNA, the CDR3 is TGTGCCAGCAGCCACTTTGGGGGGAAGCAGAACGAGCAGTACTTC.

Only a few counts were recorded for this clone. The gene calls are TRBV4-2 and TRBJ1-6, with 11 bases identical to TRBD1. This CDR3 has 19 amino acids. Germline V CDR1 and CDR2: LGHNA, YNFKEQ. V dropped 4 bases and J dropped 10; count of bases not matched to a gene: 18. The CDR3 sequence is CASSPREGQGVSLGSPLHF. CDR3 bases: TGTGCCAGCAGCCCCAGGGAGGGACAGGGGGTCTCACTGGGGTCACCCCTCCACTTT.

The chain combines TRBV25-1 with TRBJ2-1; 10 bases agree with TRBD1. The trim removed 10 bases at V and 8 bases at J, leaving 11 bases unmatched. The CDR3 runs 14 residues. In germline, CDR1 is MGHDK, CDR2 SYGVNS. The DNA for the CDR3 is TGTGCCACCCAAAGACAGGGGGCTAGGGATGAGCAGTTCTTC. It yields the protein CATQRQGARDEQFF. The full variable domain, completed using reference TRBV25-1 and TRBJ2-1, is EADIYQTPRYLVIGTGKKITLECSQTMGHDKMYWYQQDPGMELHLIHYSYGVNSTEKGDLSSESTVSRIRTEHFPLTLESARPSHTSQYLCATQRQGARDEQFFGPGTRLTVL.

The chain couples TRBV9 to TRBJ2-7; tentative D call: TRBD2 (6 bases). Looked up from germline, CDR1 is SGDLS and CDR2 is YYNGEE. The CDR3 extends over 14 amino acids. V lost 4 bases to trimming and J lost 7 bases, with 18 bases between them. CDR3 region: CASSSGGLGEEQYF. The CDR3 DNA reads as TGTGCCAGCAGCTCCGGAGGGCTGGGGGAGGAGCAGTACTTC. Drawing the rest from reference TRBV9 and TRBJ2-7, the complete variable domain is DSGVTQTPKHLITATGQRVTLRCSPRSGDLSVYWYQQSLDQGLQFLIQYYNGEERAKGNILERFSAQQFPDLHSELNLSSLELGDSALYFCASSSGGLGEEQYFGPGTRLTVT.

V usage is TRBV3-1 (or the pseudogene TRBV3-2) and J usage is TRBJ2-3; 9 bases are a match to TRBD2. Germline V gene lookup returns CDR1 LGHDT and CDR2 YNNKEL (reference sequence). V lost 0 bases and J lost 1; bases outside the gene matches: 8. This CDR3 contains 18 residues. CDR3 in amino acids: CASSQDLIRTSGTDTQYF. CDR3 in DNA: TGTGCCAGCAGCCAAGACTTAATAAGGACTAGCGGCACAGATACGCAGTATTTT.

The chain employs TRBV27 and TRBJ1-2; weak D call: TRBD1 (6 bases). This CDR3 contains 13 residues. In germline, CDR1 is MNHEY, CDR2 SMNVEV (reference sequence). V was shortened by 3 bases and J by 7 bases, with 12 bases between the two germline ends. Here the CDR3 DNA reads TGTGCCAGCAGTTTGGGGGGGGCAGGTGGCTACACCTTC. This translates into CASSLGGAGGYTF.

This chain uses TRBV11-3 with TRBJ2-3; D perhaps matches TRBD1 (8 bases). The CDR3 is 15 amino acids. Per the germline V gene, CDR1 is SGHNT and CDR2 is YENEEA. V dropped 4 bases and J dropped 6 bases, with 17 bases sitting between them. DNA of the CDR3: TGTGCCAGCAGCTCATCACAGGGGGGAGGGGATACGCAGTATTTT. This sequence encodes CASSSSQGGGDTQYF. Looking up the rest from reference TRBV11-3 and TRBJ2-3 gives the full variable domain: EAGVVQSPRYKIIEKKQPVAFWCNPISGHNTLYWYLQNLGQGPELLIRYENEEAVDDSQLPKDRFSAERLKGVDSTLKIQPAELGDSAVYLCASSSSQGGGDTQYFGPGTRLTVL.

The chain joins TRBV25-1 to TRBJ2-7; 9 bases agree with TRBD1. The CDR3 extends over 16 amino acids. Germline trimming cut 4 bases from V and 1 base from J; bases unmatched to any gene: 8. The germline CDR1 and CDR2 sequences are MGHDK and SYGVNS. CDR3 sequence: CASSGHGQGISYEQYF. For the CDR3, the DNA is TGTGCCAGCAGTGGCCACGGACAGGGGATTTCCTACGAGCAGTACTTC.

The rearrangement links TRBV4-1 to TRBJ1-2; the D gene is possibly TRBD1 (5 bases). V was trimmed by 0 bases and J by 8 bases, leaving 16 bases between them. The germline gives CDR1 MGHRA, CDR2 YSYEKL. CDR3 length equals 15 residues. CDR3 bases: TGCGCCAGCAGCCAAGATGACGGGGGGGAAGACGGCTACACCTTC. This gives the protein CASSQDDGGEDGYTF.

This sequence joins TRBV6-4 and TRBJ1-5; D not resolved. The CDR3 spans 13 residues. From germline, CDR1 is MRHNA and CDR2 SNTAGT. Trimming left V 4 bases short and J 4 bases short, with 8 bases between. CDR3 in amino acids: CASSVEENQPQHF. As DNA, the CDR3 is TGTGCCAGCAGTGTTGAGGAAAATCAGCCCCAGCATTTT.

This chain uses TRBV28 with TRBJ2-5; 8 bases agree with TRBD1. The junction had 5 bases not matched to a gene; V was cut back by 2 bases and J by 0 bases. Per the germline V gene, CDR1 is MDHEN and CDR2 is SYDVKM. There are 16 residues in the CDR3. CDR3 region: CASSLPGQAYQETQYF. The CDR3 DNA follows: TGTGCCAGCAGTTTACCGGGACAGGCCTACCAAGAGACCCAGTACTTC.

This clone was seen only once. V gene TRBV5-1 combines with J gene TRBJ2-1, with D perhaps matching TRBD2 (6 bases). V was pared by 3 bases and J by 0 bases, with 16 bases between. This CDR3 contains 17 residues. The germline V gene has CDR1 SGHRS and CDR2 YFSETQ. CDR3 sequence: CASSSGLDFFSYNEQFF. The CDR3 nucleotides read TGCGCCAGCAGCTCGGGACTCGACTTTTTCTCCTACAATGAGCAGTTCTTC. Full variable domain (outside the CDR3, taken from reference TRBV5-1 and TRBJ2-1): KAGVTQTPRYLIKTRGQQVTLSCSPISGHRSVSWYQQTPGQGLQFLFEYFSETQRNKGNFPGRFSGRQFSNSRSEMNVSTLELGDSALYLCASSSGLDFFSYNEQFFGPGTRLTVL.

V and J are TRBV7-9 and TRBJ2-1; 7 nucleotides agree with TRBD2. The V gene end was trimmed by 4 bases and the J gene end by 7 bases; junction bases not matched to a gene: 13. This CDR3 is built from 16 residues. CDR1 and CDR2 (germline): SEHNR, FQNEAQ (reference sequence). DNA of the CDR3: TGTGCCAGCAGCTCCCCGGCGGGCGGGGGTCAGAATGAGCAGTTCTTC. It translates to CASSSPAGGGQNEQFF.

The chain joins TRBV7-9 to TRBJ1-5, with a weak D call TRBD1 (6 bases). V gave up 6 bases and J gave up 3 bases, with 21 bases separating them. The length of the CDR3 is 17 residues. Germline V gene sequence: CDR1 SEHNR, CDR2 FQNEAQ (reference sequence). The CDR3 loop reads CASSSFGLGTPNQPQHF. The CDR3 DNA reads as TGTGCCAGCAGTTCGTTCGGGCTCGGGACACCCAATCAGCCCCAGCATTTT.

This clone has more than one count but fewer than ten. J is TRBJ1-5 and V is TRBV11-2, with a weak D call TRBD1 (5 bases). V dropped 5 bases and J dropped 4 bases, with 9 bases sitting between them. The CDR3 sequence is 13 residues long. CDR1 and CDR2 from the germline V gene are SGHAT and FQNNGV. The CDR3 protein is CASSPTDNQPQHF. The CDR3, as DNA: TGTGCCAGCAGCCCGACAGATAATCAGCCCCAGCATTTT.

J is TRBJ2-3 and V is TRBV4-1; TRBD2 agrees at 11 bases. CDR1 and CDR2 from the germline V gene are MGHRA and YSYEKL. The CDR3 sequence is 18 residues long. V gave up 0 bases and J gave up 2 bases; unmatched junction bases: 7. CDR3 sequence: CASSQELAGALFTDTQYF. The CDR3 DNA reads TGCGCCAGCAGCCAAGAACTAGCGGGGGCCCTCTTCACAGATACGCAGTATTTT.

V and J are TRBV4-1 and TRBJ2-7; 12 positions agree with TRBD1. Losses at the gene ends were 4 bases for V and 1 base for J; bases not matched to a gene: 5. There are 16 residues in the CDR3. Looked up from germline, CDR1 is MGHRA and CDR2 is YSYEKL. The CDR3, as DNA: TGCGCCAGCAGCCCCCTGGGACAGGGGGCATCCTACGAGCAGTACTTC. Translated: CASSPLGQGASYEQYF.